This TCR beta chain was observed in a study of T cell repertoires in cytomegalovirus infection. Whole-study findings and limits: CMV carriers with the relevant HLA were identified by cumulative public TCR beta family frequency.

The ends were cut back, 2 bases at V and 14 bases at J, with 21 bases in the middle. Germline CDR1 and CDR2: SGHDN and FVKESK. The CDR3 extends over 14 amino acids. Notes on this clonotype: The target antigen is unknown.

From the reads, TCRdb called clonotypes with MiXCR, one entry per CDR3 protein. The table lists approximately 990,000 distinct CDR3 sequences, 31% of them singletons. This material consisted of cultured CD8+ T cells from PBMCs, taken from culture after CMV antigen stimulation. J is TRBJ1-1 and V is TRBV14, with TRBD1 as a possible D gene (5 bases). The TCR originated in a human donor in good health (CMV status not recorded). Some clones in this sample may be carry-over from other donors' samples. CDR3 in DNA: TGTGCCAGCAGCCAACTAACTGGGACTTCCCGCTCCTTCTTT. This sequence encodes CASSQLTGTSRSFF. The full variable domain, completed using reference TRBV14 and TRBJ1-1, is EAGVTQFPSHSVIEKGQTVTLRCDPISGHDNLYWYRRVMGKEIKFLLHFVKESKQDESGMPNNRFLAERTGGTYSTLKVQPAELEDSGVYFCASSQLTGTSRSFFGQGTRLTVV.